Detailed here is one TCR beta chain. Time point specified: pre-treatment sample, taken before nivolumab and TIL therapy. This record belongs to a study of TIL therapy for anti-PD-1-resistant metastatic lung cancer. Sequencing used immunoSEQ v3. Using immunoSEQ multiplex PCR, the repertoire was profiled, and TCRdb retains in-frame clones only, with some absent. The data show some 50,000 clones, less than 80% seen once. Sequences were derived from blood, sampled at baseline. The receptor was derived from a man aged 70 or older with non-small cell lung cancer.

This CDR3 is CASSKAGQGVTDTQYF. For the CDR3, the DNA is TGTGCCAGCAGCAAAGCGGGACAGGGGGTCACAGATACGCAGTATTTT. The chain has TRBV21-1 and TRBJ2-3; TRBD1, as called in the table, went unchecked against the DNA. TRBV21-1 is designated a pseudogene. CDR3 length: 16 residues.